This TCR beta chain was identified during a study of OX40 agonist ivuxolimab in advanced cancers. Germline CDR1 reads LNHDA; CDR2 reads SQIVND (reference sequence). CDR3 size: 19 residues. Unmatched junction bases numbered 10, after V lost 0 bases and J lost 0 bases. TCRdb's table, derived via immunoSEQ multiplex PCR, lists solely in-frame clones and lacks some. The profile shows over 60,000 clones, about 89% of them singletons. This clonotype originated in an adult with an advanced solid tumor such as melanoma, head and neck, liver or kidney cancer. Sequenced here: CD4+ or CD8+ T cells sorted from blood, sampled in a trial of the OX40 agonist ivuxolimab. The chain is built from TRBV19 and TRBJ2-4, with TRBD1 matching over 8 bases. Written as DNA, the CDR3 is TGTGCCAGTAGTATAGAAGGGACAGGAGTACCCCTAGCCAAAAACATTCAGTACTTC. It codes for CASSIEGTGVPLAKNIQYF.